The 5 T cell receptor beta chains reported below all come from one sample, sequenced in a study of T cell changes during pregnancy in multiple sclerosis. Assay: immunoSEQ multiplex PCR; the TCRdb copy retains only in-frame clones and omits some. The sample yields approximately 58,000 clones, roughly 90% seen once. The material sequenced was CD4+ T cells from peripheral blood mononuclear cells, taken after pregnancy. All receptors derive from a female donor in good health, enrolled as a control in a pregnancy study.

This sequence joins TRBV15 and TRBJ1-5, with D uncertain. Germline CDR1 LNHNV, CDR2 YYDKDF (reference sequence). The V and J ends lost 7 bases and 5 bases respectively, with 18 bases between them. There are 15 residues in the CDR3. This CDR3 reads CATKRSRDSDQPQHF. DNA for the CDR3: TGTGCCACCAAGCGGTCCCGGGATTCCGATCAGCCCCAGCATTTT.

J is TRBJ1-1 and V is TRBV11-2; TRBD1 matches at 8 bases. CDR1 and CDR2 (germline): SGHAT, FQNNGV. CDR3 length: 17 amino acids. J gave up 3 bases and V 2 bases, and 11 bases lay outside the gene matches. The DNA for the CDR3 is TGTGCCAGCAGCTTACTTCAGGGGGCGGAATATTACACTGAAGCTTTCTTT. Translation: CASSLLQGAEYYTEAFF.

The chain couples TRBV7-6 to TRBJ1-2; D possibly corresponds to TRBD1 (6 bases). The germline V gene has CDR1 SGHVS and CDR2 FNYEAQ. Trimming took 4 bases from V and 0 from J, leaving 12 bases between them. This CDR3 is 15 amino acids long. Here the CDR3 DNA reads TGTGCCAGCAGCTCCGAACAGGGATCTAACTATGGCTACACCTTC. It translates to CASSSEQGSNYGYTF.

The CDR3 sequence is CASSLEGDTIYF. For the CDR3, the DNA is TGCGCCAGCAGCTTGGAGGGGGACACCATATATTTT. The chain combines TRBV5-1 with TRBJ1-3, with D maybe TRBD1 (6 bases). CDR1 and CDR2 (germline): SGHRS, YFSETQ. Trimming removed 0 bases from V and 8 bases from J, with 6 bases in between. This CDR3 is built from 12 residues. The whole variable domain, remainder taken from reference TRBV5-1 and TRBJ1-3, is KAGVTQTPRYLIKTRGQQVTLSCSPISGHRSVSWYQQTPGQGLQFLFEYFSETQRNKGNFPGRFSGRQFSNSRSEMNVSTLELGDSALYLCASSLEGDTIYFGEGSWLTVV.

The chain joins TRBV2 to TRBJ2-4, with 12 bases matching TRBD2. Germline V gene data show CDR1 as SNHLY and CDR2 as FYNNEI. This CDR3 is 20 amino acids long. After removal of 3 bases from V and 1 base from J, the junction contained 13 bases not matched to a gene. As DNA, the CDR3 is TGTGCCAGCAGTGATTACTCGACGGCTAGCGGGGGGGCTGCCAAAAACATTCAGTACTTC. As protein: CASSDYSTASGGAAKNIQYF.